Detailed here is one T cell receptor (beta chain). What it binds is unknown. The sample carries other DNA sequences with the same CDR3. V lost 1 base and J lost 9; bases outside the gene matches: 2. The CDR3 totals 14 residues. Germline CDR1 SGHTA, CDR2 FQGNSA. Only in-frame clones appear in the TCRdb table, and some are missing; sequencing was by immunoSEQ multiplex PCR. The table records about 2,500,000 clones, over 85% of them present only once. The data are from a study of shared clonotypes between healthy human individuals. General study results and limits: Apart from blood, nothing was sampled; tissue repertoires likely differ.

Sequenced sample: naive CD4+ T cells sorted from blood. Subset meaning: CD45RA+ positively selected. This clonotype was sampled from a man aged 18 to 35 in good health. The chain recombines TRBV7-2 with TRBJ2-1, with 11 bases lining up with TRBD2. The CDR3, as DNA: TGTGCCAGCAGCTTAGGACTAGCGGGATCTGAGCAGTTCTTC. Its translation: CASSLGLAGSEQFF.